Listed below are T cell receptor beta chains from one sample, sequenced in a study of blood T cells in healthy people across ages. TCRdb reprocessed the 5' RACE reads with MiXCR, giving one entry per CDR3 protein. Of over 600,000 distinct CDR3 sequences listed, 40% to 50% are singletons. The sample was blood. These receptors originate from a man older than 75 in good health. The CDR3 runs from the conserved cysteine through the conserved F or W. Each record gives: V gene, J gene, clone size, D gene, CDR3 protein, CDR3 DNA. The D gene is left open where the match is weak. Part of the rows lack a size; the others show once, few, many or a class for expanded clones.

TRBV20-1	TRBJ2-7	.	TRBD2	CSARKAGGPTYEQYF	TGCAGTGCTAGAAAGGCGGGAGGCCCAACTTACGAGCAGTACTTC
TRBV20-1	TRBJ2-4	many	TRBD1	CSAKGQGVAKNIQYF	TGCAGTGCTAAAGGACAGGGTGTTGCCAAAAACATTCAGTACTTC
TRBV18	TRBJ1-4	once	.	CASSSLRRGRATNEKLFF	TGTGCCAGCTCATCTTTGCGCAGGGGACGCGCAACTAATGAAAAACTGTTTTTT
TRBV4-3	TRBJ2-7	.	TRBD2	CASSRRLAPYNEQYF	TGCGCCAGCAGCCGAAGACTAGCGCCCTACAATGAGCAGTACTTC
TRBV13	TRBJ2-7	many	.	CASSLGFGQGVYEQYF	TGTGCCAGCAGCTTAGGGTTTGGTCAGGGTGTCTACGAGCAGTACTTC
TRBV28	TRBJ2-1	.	TRBD2	CASIQTLGTSGSSYNEQFF	TGTGCCAGCATTCAGACCCTGGGGACTAGCGGGTCCTCCTACAATGAGCAGTTCTTC
TRBV6-2/TRBV6-3	TRBJ2-7	few	.	CASSYSKQGSRSSYEQYF	TGTGCCAGCAGTTACTCGAAACAGGGTAGCCGGAGCTCCTACGAGCAGTACTTC
TRBV14	TRBJ2-3	.	.	CASSQQLATIDTQYF	TGTGCCAGCAGCCAACAACTAGCTACCATAGATACGCAGTATTTT
TRBV5-1	TRBJ2-5	.	.	CASSVGVPGETQYF	TGCGCCAGCAGCGTGGGAGTTCCGGGAGAGACCCAGTACTTC
TRBV29-1	TRBJ1-1	.	TRBD1	CSTRQGSLGTEAFF	TGCAGCACCAGACAGGGTAGCTTGGGGACTGAAGCTTTCTTT
TRBV20-1	TRBJ1-2	once	.	CSASDSGTYGYTF	TGCAGTGCTAGCGACTCCGGAACATATGGCTACACCTTC
TRBV20-1	TRBJ2-3	.	.	CSAKKVGPTDTQYF	TGCAGTGCTAAGAAGGTGGGCCCCACAGATACGCAGTATTTT
TRBV28	TRBJ2-7	few	.	CASSPLAEGYEQYF	TGTGCCAGCAGTCCCTTAGCGGAAGGCTACGAGCAGTACTTC
TRBV14	TRBJ2-5	.	.	CASSQGDTRQETQYF	TGTGCCAGCAGCCAAGGGGACACTAGACAAGAGACCCAGTACTTC
TRBV3-1	TRBJ2-3	.	.	CASSQRGEHRYAYF	TGTGCCAGCAGCCAGCGGGGCGAGCACAGATACGCGTATTTT
TRBV12-3/TRBV12-4	TRBJ1-6	.	TRBD1	CASSWATGRNSPLHF	TGTGCCAGCAGTTGGGCGACAGGGCGTAATTCACCCCTCCACTTT
TRBV6-2/TRBV6-3	TRBJ2-3	few	.	CASSTGTADTQYF	TGTGCCAGCAGTACCGGGACTGCAGATACGCAGTATTTT
TRBV5-5	TRBJ2-7	few	TRBD1	CASSSDRVHEQYF	TGTGCCAGCAGCTCGGACAGGGTCCACGAGCAGTACTTC
TRBV9	TRBJ2-3	.	TRBD2	CASSPRAGGQADTQYF	TGTGCCAGCAGCCCTAGAGCGGGGGGGCAGGCGGATACGCAGTATTTT
TRBV28	TRBJ1-2	many	.	CASSLPAGVGYTF	TGTGCCAGCAGTTTACCCGCGGGAGTTGGCTACACCTTC
TRBV25-1	TRBJ1-6	.	TRBD1	CASRPGQGYSPLHF	TGTGCCAGCAGGCCGGGACAGGGTTATTCACCCCTCCACTTT
TRBV7-2	TRBJ2-1	.	TRBD2	CASRPGLAYNEQFF	TGTGCCAGCAGGCCGGGACTAGCCTACAATGAGCAGTTCTTC
TRBV12-3/TRBV12-4	TRBJ2-7	.	TRBD2	CASRGTGLAGVNEQYF	TGTGCCAGCAGGGGGACGGGACTAGCGGGAGTCAATGAGCAGTACTTC
TRBV5-1	TRBJ2-1	.	TRBD2	CASSPPTSGGNNEQFF	TGCGCCAGCAGCCCACCCACTAGCGGGGGCAACAATGAGCAGTTCTTC
TRBV3-1	TRBJ1-3	once	.	CASSRVSGNTIYF	TGTGCCAGCAGTCGAGTCTCTGGAAACACCATATATTTT
TRBV20-1	TRBJ1-6	few	TRBD1	CSARTGANSPLHF	TGCAGTGCTAGAACAGGGGCTAATTCACCCCTCCACTTT
TRBV6-2/TRBV6-3	TRBJ2-3	.	TRBD2	CASRGLAGGTDTQYF	TGTGCCAGCAGGGGACTAGCGGGGGGTACAGATACGCAGTATTTT
TRBV6-2/TRBV6-3	TRBJ2-7	.	.	CASSYPDNLSYEQYF	TGTGCCAGCAGTTACCCGGATAACCTTTCCTACGAGCAGTACTTC
TRBV27	TRBJ2-5	once	.	CASSLSFWGGETQYF	TGTGCCAGCAGTTTATCTTTCTGGGGTGGGGAGACCCAGTACTTC
TRBV4-2	TRBJ2-7	few	.	CASSLDRHEQYF	TGTGCCAGCAGTTTAGACCGCCACGAGCAGTACTTC
TRBV4-2	TRBJ2-1	.	.	CASRGIDNAYNEQFF	TGTGCCAGCAGAGGGATAGACAACGCTTACAATGAGCAGTTCTTC
TRBV7-3	TRBJ2-5	few	.	CASSLSGTLETQYF	TGTGCCAGCAGCTTGTCCGGGACACTGGAGACCCAGTACTTC
TRBV21-1	TRBJ1-5	.	.	CASSRRDSLTQPQHF	TGTGCCAGCAGCAGACGGGACAGCTTGACTCAGCCCCAGCATTTT
TRBV12-3/TRBV12-4	TRBJ1-5	.	TRBD1	CASSFADRGSNQPQHF	TGTGCCAGCAGTTTTGCTGACAGGGGGAGCAATCAGCCCCAGCATTTT
TRBV11-2	TRBJ1-1	once	.	CASSSLGRENTEAFF	TGTGCCAGCAGCTCCCTGGGCAGGGAGAACACTGAAGCTTTCTTT
TRBV2	TRBJ2-5	few	.	CASSGRRGQETQYF	TGTGCCAGCAGTGGGAGGCGGGGCCAAGAGACCCAGTACTTC
TRBV7-2	TRBJ2-1	few	TRBD2	CASSSSGRGNEQFF	TGTGCCAGCAGCTCGAGCGGGAGGGGGAATGAGCAGTTCTTC
TRBV4-2	TRBJ2-7	.	TRBD1	CASSHGTGTSYEQYF	TGTGCCAGCAGCCATGGGACAGGGACCTCCTACGAGCAGTACTTC
TRBV20-1	TRBJ2-7	.	.	CSARPSAYEQYF	TGCAGTGCTCGCCCGTCTGCCTACGAGCAGTACTTC
TRBV6-2/TRBV6-3	TRBJ1-6	.	.	CASSDWTTSSYNSPLHF	TGTGCCAGCAGTGACTGGACTACGAGCTCCTATAATTCACCCCTCCACTTT
TRBV29-1	TRBJ2-7	.	.	CSVEDPNHPYEQYF	TGCAGCGTTGAAGATCCCAACCACCCCTACGAGCAGTACTTC
TRBV28	TRBJ2-7	few	.	CASPPSGSSYEQYF	TGTGCCAGCCCCCCCTCAGGGAGCTCCTACGAGCAGTACTTC
TRBV11-2	TRBJ2-1	.	.	CASSPQSAGPNEQFF	TGTGCCAGCAGCCCCCAATCCGCGGGCCCCAATGAGCAGTTCTTC
TRBV7-2	TRBJ2-3	many	TRBD2	CASSLASGRKTDTQYF	TGTGCCAGCAGCCTTGCTAGCGGGAGGAAAACAGATACGCAGTATTTT
TRBV5-1	TRBJ2-7	few	.	CASTREGQSISYF	TGCGCCAGCACTCGAGAAGGACAGTCGATCTCGTACTTC
TRBV4-3	TRBJ2-3	.	.	CASSQGGIQGTQYF	TGCGCCAGCAGCCAAGGAGGGATCCAGGGTACGCAGTATTTT
TRBV24-1	TRBJ2-3	.	.	CATGKSTDTQYF	TGTGCCACGGGCAAAAGCACAGATACGCAGTATTTT
TRBV10-2	TRBJ2-2	.	.	CASSGGAGYTGELFF	TGCGCCAGCAGTGGGGGAGCAGGGTACACCGGGGAGCTGTTTTTT
TRBV20-1	TRBJ2-7	few	TRBD1	CSARVPGQSYEQYF	TGCAGTGCTAGAGTACCGGGACAGAGTTACGAGCAGTACTTC
TRBV9	TRBJ1-1	.	TRBD1	CASSVEARGTVGGTEAFF	TGTGCCAGCAGCGTAGAGGCCAGGGGGACAGTTGGTGGCACTGAAGCTTTCTTT
TRBV24-1	TRBJ2-7	.	TRBD1	CATSHGQGREQYF	TGTGCCACCAGTCACGGACAGGGACGAGAGCAGTACTTC
TRBV4-3	TRBJ2-1	.	TRBD2	CASSQTERGGYNEQFF	TGCGCCAGCAGCCAAACGGAGCGGGGGGGTTACAATGAGCAGTTCTTC
TRBV12-3/TRBV12-4	TRBJ2-5	.	TRBD1	CASSPRQGQYNEQYF	TGTGCCAGCAGTCCCCGCCAGGGACAGTACAATGAGCAGTACTTC
TRBV4-3	TRBJ2-7	.	.	CASSQVVSASSYEQYF	TGCGCCAGCAGCCAAGTTGTTTCTGCCAGTAGCTACGAGCAGTACTTC
TRBV6-6	TRBJ2-1	.	TRBD2	CASSPRSGETYNEQFF	TGTGCCAGCAGCCCACGTAGCGGGGAAACCTACAATGAGCAGTTCTTC
TRBV6-5	TRBJ2-1	many	.	CASSRRGSGSYNEQFF	TGTGCCAGCAGTCGTCGAGGGTCGGGGTCCTACAATGAGCAGTTCTTC
TRBV4-2	TRBJ2-6	.	TRBD2	CASSQTSGGAGANVLTF	TGTGCCAGCAGCCAAACCTCGGGAGGGGCTGGGGCCAACGTCCTGACTTTC
TRBV20-1	TRBJ2-7	.	TRBD1	CSANDRGLTYEQYF	TGCAGTGCCAACGACAGGGGTTTAACCTACGAGCAGTACTTC
TRBV15	TRBJ2-7	.	TRBD1	CATSSFRDRTPWEQYF	TGTGCCACCAGCAGTTTCCGGGACAGGACTCCTTGGGAGCAGTACTTC